This T cell receptor beta chain was identified during a study of cytomegalovirus exposure and HLA in healthy donors. Background on the study: Prior work identified around 110 million unique TCR beta sequences in some 200 million T cells.

The CDR3 extends over 13 amino acids. Germline V gene sequence: CDR1 MNHEY, CDR2 SVGAGI. V lost 2 bases, J lost 7 bases, and 12 bases lay in between. Primers: 60 Vbeta forward and 13 Jbeta reverse. Using immunoSEQ multiplex PCR, the repertoire was profiled, and TCRdb retains in-frame clones only, with some absent. This sample has over 150,000 clones, with around 75% found just once. A note on this clone: The antigen remains undetermined.

Study-wide points: A cluster of highly shared sequence variants was likely a sequencing artifact. Later on, an analysis tied approximately 17,000 TCR beta sequences to HLA alleles at 0.05 false discovery rate.

Sequencing was done on a sample of PBMCs. This receptor was identified in a male donor in good health and CMV-seronegative. The rearrangement links TRBV6-5 to TRBJ2-7, with a weak D call TRBD2 (5 bases). The CDR3 loop reads CASSYEGEWEQYF. CDR3 nucleotides: TGTGCCAGCAGTTACGAGGGAGAATGGGAGCAGTACTTC.